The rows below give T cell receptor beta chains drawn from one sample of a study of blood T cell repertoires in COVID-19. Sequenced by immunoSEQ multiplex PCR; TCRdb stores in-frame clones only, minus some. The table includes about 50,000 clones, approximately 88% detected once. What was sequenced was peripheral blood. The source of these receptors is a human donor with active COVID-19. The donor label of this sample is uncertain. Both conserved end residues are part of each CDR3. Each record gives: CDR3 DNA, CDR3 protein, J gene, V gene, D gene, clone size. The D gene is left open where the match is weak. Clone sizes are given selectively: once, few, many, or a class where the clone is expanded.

TGTGCCAGCGTGGGCAAGAATGCCGACGAGCAGTACTTC,CASVGKNADEQYF,TRBJ2-7,TRBV4-2,.,.
TGTGCCAGCAGACGCTACGAAATTCTGAGGGACTATGGCTACACCTTC,CASRRYEILRDYGYTF,TRBJ1-2,TRBV6-6,.,.
TGTGCCACCAGCAGAACCCAGCAGGGATATCAGCCCCAGCATTTT,CATSRTQQGYQPQHF,TRBJ1-5,TRBV15,.,.
TGTGCCAGCAGTTTTCACCCGGGACAGGGACCCGGGGAGCTGTTTTTT,CASSFHPGQGPGELFF,TRBJ2-2,TRBV27,TRBD1,.
TGCGCCAGCAGCTGGGGAGGGAGCACTGAAGCTTTCTTT,CASSWGGSTEAFF,TRBJ1-1,TRBV5-1,.,.
TGTGCCAGCTCAACGCTAAATTTGGGACAGGATGGCTACACCTTC,CASSTLNLGQDGYTF,TRBJ1-2,TRBV18,TRBD1,.
TGTGCCAGCAGCATACAGGGTGGCATTCAGTACTTC,CASSIQGGIQYF,TRBJ2-4,TRBV11-3,.,.
TGTGCCAGCAGTCCCCGCGGGTTGGAGACCCAGTACTTC,CASSPRGLETQYF,TRBJ2-5,TRBV28,.,.
TGTGCCACCTTAGCCGGGGGCAATCAGCCCCAGCATTTT,CATLAGGNQPQHF,TRBJ1-5,TRBV19,.,.
TGCGCCAGCAGCTTTTTCTACAGTGGTAATTCACCCCTCCACTTT,CASSFFYSGNSPLHF,TRBJ1-6,TRBV5-1,.,.
TGTGCCAGCAGTTTAATGGCTGGGGCTACTGAAGCTTTCTTT,CASSLMAGATEAFF,TRBJ1-1,TRBV27,.,.
TGTGCCAGCAGCGTAGCAGAGACAGGCCTCTTCTATGGCTACACCTTC,CASSVAETGLFYGYTF,TRBJ1-2,TRBV9,.,.
TGTGCCAGCAGCCCGACCCGGGAGGCCGAATCAGACGAGCAGTTCTTC,CASSPTREAESDEQFF,TRBJ2-1,TRBV7-9,TRBD2,.
TGTGCCAGCAGCGTGTCCCGGGGGACTGAAGCTTTCTTT,CASSVSRGTEAFF,TRBJ1-1,TRBV7-9,.,.
TGTGCCAGCAGTGCGGGACAGACTAGCAATCAGCCCCAGCATTTT,CASSAGQTSNQPQHF,TRBJ1-5,TRBV2,TRBD1,.
TGTGCCATCAGTGAGTCCATTGGGGGGACGCTTTACGAGCAGTACTTC,CAISESIGGTLYEQYF,TRBJ2-7,TRBV10-3,.,once
TGTGCCACCAGTGACGGGAGCTCCTACGAGCAGTACTTC,CATSDGSSYEQYF,TRBJ2-7,TRBV24-1,.,.
TGTGCCAGCAGCGCCCTATGGACTAGCTCTGGGGCCAACGTCCTGACTTTC,CASSALWTSSGANVLTF,TRBJ2-6,TRBV9,TRBD2,.